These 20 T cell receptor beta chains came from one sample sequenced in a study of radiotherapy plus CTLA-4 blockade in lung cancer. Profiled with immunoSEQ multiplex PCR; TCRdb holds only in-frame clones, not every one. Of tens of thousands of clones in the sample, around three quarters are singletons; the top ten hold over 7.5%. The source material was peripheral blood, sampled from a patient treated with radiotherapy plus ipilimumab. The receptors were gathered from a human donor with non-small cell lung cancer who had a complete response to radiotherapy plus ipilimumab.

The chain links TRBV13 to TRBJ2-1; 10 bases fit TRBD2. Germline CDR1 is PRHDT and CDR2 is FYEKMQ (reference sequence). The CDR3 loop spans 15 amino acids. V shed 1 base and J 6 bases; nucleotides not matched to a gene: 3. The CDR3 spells CASSLEGLAANEQFF. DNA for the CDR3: TGTGCCAGCAGCTTAGAAGGACTAGCGGCCAATGAGCAGTTCTTC.

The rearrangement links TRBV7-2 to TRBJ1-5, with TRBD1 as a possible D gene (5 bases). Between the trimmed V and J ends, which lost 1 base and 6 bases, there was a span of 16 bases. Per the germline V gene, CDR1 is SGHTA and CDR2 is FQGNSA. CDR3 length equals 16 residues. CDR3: CASSLEEGLGGQPQHF. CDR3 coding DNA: TGTGCCAGCAGCTTAGAGGAGGGGCTGGGTGGTCAGCCCCAGCATTTT.

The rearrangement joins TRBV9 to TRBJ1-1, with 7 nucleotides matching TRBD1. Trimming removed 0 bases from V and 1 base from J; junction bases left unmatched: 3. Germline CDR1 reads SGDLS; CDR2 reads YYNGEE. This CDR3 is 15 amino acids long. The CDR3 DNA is TGTGCCAGCAGCGTAGGGTGGACAGGGAACACTGAAGCTTTCTTT. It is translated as CASSVGWTGNTEAFF.

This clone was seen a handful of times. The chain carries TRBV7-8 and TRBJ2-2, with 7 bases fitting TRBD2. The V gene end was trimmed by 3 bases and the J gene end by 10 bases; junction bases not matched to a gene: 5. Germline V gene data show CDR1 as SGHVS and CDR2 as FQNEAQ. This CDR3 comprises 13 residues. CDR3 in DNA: TGTGCCAGCAGCTTTGGACTAGTCTCGGAGCTGTTTTTT. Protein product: CASSFGLVSELFF.

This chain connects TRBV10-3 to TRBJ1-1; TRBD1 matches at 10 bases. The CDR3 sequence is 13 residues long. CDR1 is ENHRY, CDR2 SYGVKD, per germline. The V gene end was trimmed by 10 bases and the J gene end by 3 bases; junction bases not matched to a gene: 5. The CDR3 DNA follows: TGTGCCAGCCCGGGACAGGGGTACACTGAAGCTTTCTTT. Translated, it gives CASPGQGYTEAFF.

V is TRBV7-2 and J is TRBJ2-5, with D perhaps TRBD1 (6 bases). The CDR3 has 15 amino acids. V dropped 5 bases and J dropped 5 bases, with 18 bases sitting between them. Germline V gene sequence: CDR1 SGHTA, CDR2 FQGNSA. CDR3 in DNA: TGTGCCAGCAGCCGCACAGGGAGCGGAGCGGAGACCCAGTACTTC. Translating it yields CASSRTGSGAETQYF.

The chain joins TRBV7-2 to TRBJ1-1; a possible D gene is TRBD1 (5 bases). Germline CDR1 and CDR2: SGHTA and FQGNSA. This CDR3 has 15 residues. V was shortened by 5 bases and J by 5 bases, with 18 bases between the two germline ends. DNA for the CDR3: TGTGCCAGCAGCGCCGACGATTGGGGGAGGACTGAAGCTTTCTTT. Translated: CASSADDWGRTEAFF.

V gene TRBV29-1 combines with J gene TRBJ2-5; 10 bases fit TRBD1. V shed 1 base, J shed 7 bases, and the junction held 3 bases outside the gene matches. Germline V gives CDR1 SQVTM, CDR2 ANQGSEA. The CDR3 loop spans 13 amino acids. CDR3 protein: CSVEVGQGGTQYF. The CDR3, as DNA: TGCAGCGTTGAAGTTGGACAGGGGGGGACCCAGTACTTC.

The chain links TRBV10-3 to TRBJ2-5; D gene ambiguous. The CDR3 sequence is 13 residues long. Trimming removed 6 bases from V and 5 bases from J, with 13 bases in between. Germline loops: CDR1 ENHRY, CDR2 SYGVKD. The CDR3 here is CAIRVSLQETQYF. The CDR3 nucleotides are TGTGCCATCAGGGTCTCTCTCCAGGAGACCCAGTACTTC.

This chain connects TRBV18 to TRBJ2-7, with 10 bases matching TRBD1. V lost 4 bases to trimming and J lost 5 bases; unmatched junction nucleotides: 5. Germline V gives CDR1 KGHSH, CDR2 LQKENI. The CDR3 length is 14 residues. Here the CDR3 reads CASSRLGQGDEQYV. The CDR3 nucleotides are TGTGCCAGCTCACGACTAGGACAGGGGGACGAGCAGTACGTC.

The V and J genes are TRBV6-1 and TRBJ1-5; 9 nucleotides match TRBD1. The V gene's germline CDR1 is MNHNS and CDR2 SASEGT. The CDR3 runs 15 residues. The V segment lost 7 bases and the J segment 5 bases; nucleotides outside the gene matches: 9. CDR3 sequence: CASKSQGAWDQPQHF. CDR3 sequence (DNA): TGTGCCAGCAAATCACAGGGGGCTTGGGATCAGCCCCAGCATTTT.

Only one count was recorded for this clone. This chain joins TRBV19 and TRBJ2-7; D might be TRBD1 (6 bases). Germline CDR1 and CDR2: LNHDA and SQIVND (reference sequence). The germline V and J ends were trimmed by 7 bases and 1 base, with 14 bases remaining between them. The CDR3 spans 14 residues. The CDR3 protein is CASIEGQRSYEQYF. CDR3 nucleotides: TGTGCCAGTATCGAAGGACAGCGATCCTACGAGCAGTACTTC. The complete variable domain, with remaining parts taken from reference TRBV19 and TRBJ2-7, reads DGGITQSPKYLFRKEGQNVTLSCEQNLNHDAMYWYRQDPGQGLRLIYYSQIVNDFQKGDIAEGYSVSREKKESFPLTVTSAQKNPTAFYLCASIEGQRSYEQYFGPGTRLTVT.

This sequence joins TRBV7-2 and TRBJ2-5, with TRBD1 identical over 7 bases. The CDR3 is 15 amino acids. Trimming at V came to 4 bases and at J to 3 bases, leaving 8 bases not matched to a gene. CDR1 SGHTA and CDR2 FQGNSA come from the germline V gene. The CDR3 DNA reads TGTGCCAGCAGCTGGCCCGGGGACAGCAAAGAGACCCAGTACTTC. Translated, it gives CASSWPGDSKETQYF.

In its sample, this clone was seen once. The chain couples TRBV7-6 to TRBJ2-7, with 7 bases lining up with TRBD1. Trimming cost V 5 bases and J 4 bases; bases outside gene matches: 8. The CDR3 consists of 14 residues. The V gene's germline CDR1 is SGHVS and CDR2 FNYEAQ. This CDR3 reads CASSPGTAIYEQYF. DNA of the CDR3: TGTGCCAGCAGCCCCGGGACAGCTATATACGAGCAGTACTTC.

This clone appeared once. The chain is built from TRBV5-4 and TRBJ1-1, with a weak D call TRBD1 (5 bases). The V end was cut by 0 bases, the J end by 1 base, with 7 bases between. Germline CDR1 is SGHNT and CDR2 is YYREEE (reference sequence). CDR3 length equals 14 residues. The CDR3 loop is CASSLGQTNTEAFF. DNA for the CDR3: TGTGCCAGCAGCTTGGGACAGACGAACACTGAAGCTTTCTTT.

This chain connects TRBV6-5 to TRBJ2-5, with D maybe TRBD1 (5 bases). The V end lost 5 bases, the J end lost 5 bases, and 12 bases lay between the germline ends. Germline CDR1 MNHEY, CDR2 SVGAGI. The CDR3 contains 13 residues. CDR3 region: CASSRTRMETQYF. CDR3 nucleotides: TGTGCCAGCAGTCGGACACGGATGGAGACCCAGTACTTC.

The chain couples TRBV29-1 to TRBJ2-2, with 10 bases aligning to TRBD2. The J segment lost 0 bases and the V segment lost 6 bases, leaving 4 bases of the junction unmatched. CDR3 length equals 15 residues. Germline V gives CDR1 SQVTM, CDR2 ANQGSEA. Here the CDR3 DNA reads TGCAGCGTAGTAGGACTAGCGGCGAACACCGGGGAGCTGTTTTTT. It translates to CSVVGLAANTGELFF.

CDR3 protein: CASTPCVELGQADSYEQYV. In nucleotides, the CDR3 is TGTGCCAGCACCCCATGTGTTGAGTTAGGACAGGCGGACTCCTACGAGCAGTACGTC. The V call is TRBV21-1, the J call TRBJ2-7; the listed D gene, TRBD1, was not tested against the DNA. TRBV21-1 constitutes a pseudogene. The length of the CDR3 is 19 residues.

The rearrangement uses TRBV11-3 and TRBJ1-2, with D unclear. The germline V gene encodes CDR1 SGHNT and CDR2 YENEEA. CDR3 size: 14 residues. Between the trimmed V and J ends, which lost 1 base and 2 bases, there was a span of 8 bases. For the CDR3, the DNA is TGTGCCAGCAGCTTAGGGGATTTGAACTATGGCTACACCTTC. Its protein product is CASSLGDLNYGYTF.

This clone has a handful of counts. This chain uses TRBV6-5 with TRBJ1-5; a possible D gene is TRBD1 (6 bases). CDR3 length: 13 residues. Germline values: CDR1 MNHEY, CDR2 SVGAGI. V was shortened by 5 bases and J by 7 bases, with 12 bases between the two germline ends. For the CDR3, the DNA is TGTGCCAGCAGTCTGGGACAAGGGCAGCCCCAGCATTTT. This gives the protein CASSLGQGQPQHF.